Following are 21 T cell receptor beta chains from one sample sequenced in a study of regulatory T cells in long-lasting Graves disease. Both iRepertoire HTBI primers and Arm-PCR of CDR3 regions were used to build the TCR beta libraries. TCRdb reprocessed the multiplex PCR reads via MiXCR and lists one record per CDR3 protein. The sample yields 400,000 to 550,000 distinct CDR3 sequences, about 15% seen once. The time point was: newly diagnosed GD, antithyroid drugs for less than 3 months. PBMCs provided the RNA from which the TCR library was made. These data also formed part of another study, on T cells in Graves' hyperthyroidism and ophthalmopathy.

This specimen was peripheral blood mononuclear cells (PBMCs), taken at new diagnosis, from a patient treated with antithyroid drugs. Receptors were obtained from a woman aged 18-29 years with Graves disease.

This sequence joins TRBV9 and TRBJ2-3; TRBD2 matches 11 bases. CDR1 is SGDLS and CDR2 is YYNGEE in the germline V gene. J lost 6 bases, V lost 7 bases, and 10 bases had no gene match. There are 15 residues in the CDR3. The CDR3 sequence is CASAPSGRISDTQYF. The CDR3 DNA is TGTGCCAGCGCTCCTAGCGGGAGGATTTCTGATACGCAGTATTTT.

In this sample, this clonotype turned up many times. This chain uses TRBV7-6 with TRBJ2-7, with TRBD2 matching 8 bases. The V and J ends lost 5 bases and 0 bases, in that order; junction bases with no gene match: 12. The CDR3 runs 17 residues. CDR1 is SGHVS, CDR2 FNYEAQ, per germline. CDR3: CASSRRLGLADSYEQYF. The CDR3 DNA follows: TGTGCCAGCAGCCGTAGGCTAGGACTAGCAGACTCCTACGAGCAGTACTTC.

The V call is TRBV6-2 or TRBV6-3, the J call TRBJ1-5, with a possible D match to TRBD1 (6 bases). The CDR3 contains 13 residues. Germline assignment: CDR1 MNHEY and CDR2 SVGEGT. V was trimmed by 0 bases and J by 12 bases, leaving 12 bases between them. The CDR3 region is CASSYSQGSLQHF. DNA for the CDR3: TGTGCCAGCAGTTACTCGCAGGGGTCGCTCCAGCATTTT.

This clonotype was found many times. The V call is TRBV11-2, the J call TRBJ2-4, with D perhaps matching TRBD1 (6 bases). V lost 3 bases to trimming and J lost 1 base, with 7 bases between them. Germline-derived CDR1 and CDR2 are SGHAT and FQNNGV. This CDR3 is built from 14 residues. CDR3 DNA: TGTGCCAGCAGCTTCCAGGGGGCCAAAAACATTCAGTACTTC. This encodes CASSFQGAKNIQYF.

This clonotype was recorded many times. This rearrangement joins TRBV30 to TRBJ2-3, with no clear D. CDR3 size: 12 residues. Germline CDR1 reads GTSNPN; CDR2 reads SVGIG (reference sequence). The ends were cut back, 3 bases at V and 4 bases at J, with 8 bases in the middle. The CDR3 DNA reads as TGTGCCTGGAGAGGTGGCGCAGATACGCAGTATTTT. Residues: CAWRGGADTQYF.

Concerning this clonotype: A far larger clone is one base from this, pointing to a likely read error. This chain connects TRBV6-1 to TRBJ2-5, with 11 bases that match TRBD2. The J call may not be correct, given that the DNA end is closer to TRBJ2-1. CDR3 length: 15 residues. Germline values: CDR1 MNHNS, CDR2 SASEGT. The CDR3 region has the DNA TGTGCCAGCAGTAACCTAGCGGGAGGCTACAATAAGCAGTTCTTC. It specifies CASSNLAGGYNKQFF.

In its sample, this clonotype was seen a few times. The chain couples TRBV14 to TRBJ2-5; 9 positions match TRBD2. The V and J ends lost 6 bases and 7 bases, in that order; junction bases with no gene match: 9. Germline V gene data show CDR1 as SGHDN and CDR2 as FVKESK. This CDR3 has 14 amino acids. The chain's CDR3 is CASSLTSGGGTQYF. CDR3 coding DNA: TGTGCCAGCAGTCTGACTAGCGGTGGTGGGACCCAGTACTTC.

The chain joins TRBV12-3 or TRBV12-4 to TRBJ2-3; the D call may be TRBD1 or TRBD2 (6 bases each). Trimming took off 5 bases at V and 2 bases at J, with 17 bases between the two ends. The CDR3 consists of 16 residues. The CDR3 region is CASSRTNGTYTDTQYF. CDR3 in DNA: TGTGCCAGCAGTAGGACTAACGGGACATACACAGATACGCAGTATTTT.

This clonotype was found many times. This chain joins TRBV6-2 or TRBV6-3 and TRBJ2-5; the match to TRBD1 covers 9 bases. The trim removed 7 bases at V and 4 bases at J, leaving 10 bases unmatched. The germline V gene encodes CDR1 MNHEY and CDR2 SVGEGT. The CDR3 totals 15 residues. In DNA, the CDR3 is TGTGCCAGCACCAAAAGGGACAGGGTGATAGAGACCCAGTACTTC. Translated, it gives CASTKRDRVIETQYF.

In this sample, this clonotype turned up many times. The J gene is TRBJ2-7, the V gene TRBV7-9; D gene uncertain. This CDR3 comprises 17 residues. The germline V and J ends were trimmed by 3 bases and 0 bases, with 18 bases remaining between them. CDR1 is SEHNR and CDR2 is FQNEAQ in the germline V gene (reference sequence). CDR3 sequence: CASSFGPSVSSSYEQYF. The CDR3 bases are TGTGCCAGCAGCTTTGGGCCCAGTGTCTCCAGCTCCTACGAGCAGTACTTC. Looking up the rest from reference TRBV7-9 and TRBJ2-7 gives the full variable domain: DTGVSQNPRHKITKRGQNVTFRCDPISEHNRLYWYRQTLGQGPEFLTYFQNEAQLEKSRLLSDRFSAERPKGSFSTLEIQRTEQGDSAMYLCASSFGPSVSSSYEQYFGPGTRLTVT.

This clonotype was observed a handful of times. The chain recombines TRBV4-2 with TRBJ1-5; tentatively, D is TRBD1 (5 bases). The germline V gene encodes CDR1 LGHNA and CDR2 YNFKEQ. This CDR3 spans 15 amino acids. V shed 0 bases and J shed 9 bases, with 15 bases lying between them. The CDR3 DNA follows: TGTGCCAGCAGCCAAGAGGGGCAGGGTTTTTCGCCCCAGCATTTT. As protein: CASSQEGQGFSPQHF.

This clonotype was picked up many times. The chain recombines TRBV9 with TRBJ1-1; possible D gene TRBD1, 6 bases. V shed 0 bases and J shed 1 base, with 10 bases lying between them. CDR1 is SGDLS and CDR2 is YYNGEE in the germline V gene. The CDR3 covers 15 residues. The CDR3 protein is CASSVVGGGNTEAFF. The CDR3 DNA is TGTGCCAGCAGCGTAGTAGGGGGTGGGAACACTGAAGCTTTCTTT.

This clonotype was seen only a few times. This chain links TRBV27 with TRBJ1-5, with D perhaps matching TRBD1 (5 bases). Trimming took 6 bases from V and 3 from J, leaving 12 bases between them. Per germline, CDR1 MNHEY and CDR2 SMNVEV (reference sequence). This CDR3 is 14 amino acids long. CDR3 nucleotide sequence: TGTGCCAGCAGCCGGGACCTCACCAATCAGCCCCAGCATTTT. Its protein is CASSRDLTNQPQHF.

The chain carries TRBV25-1 and TRBJ2-1, with D perhaps matching TRBD2 (5 bases). Germline loops: CDR1 MGHDK, CDR2 SYGVNS. This CDR3 has 15 residues. V was clipped by 1 base and J by 10 bases, with 17 bases between them. CDR3 DNA sequence: TGTGCCAGCAGTGAATCTCTAGCAGGAGTTGGGGAGCAGTTCTTC. It translates to CASSESLAGVGEQFF.

As to this clonotype: An end of the junction does not agree with germline; a read error may underlie this. The V gene is TRBV5-1, the J gene TRBJ1-4; possibly TRBD1 for D (5 bases). CDR3 length equals 14 residues. CDR1 and CDR2 from the germline V gene are SGHRS and YFSETQ. The CDR3 protein is CASSPGKIHEELFF. CDR3 in DNA: TGCGCCAGCAGCCCAGGGAAGATTCATGAAGAACTGTTTTTT.

The genes are TRBV7-2 and TRBJ2-2; 7 bases line up with TRBD1. This CDR3 has 15 residues. With V trimmed by 4 bases and J by 2 bases, 4 bases remained unmatched. Germline-derived CDR1 and CDR2 are SGHTA and FQGNSA. CDR3 sequence (DNA): TGTGCCAGCAGCTGGGGGACAGCAAACACCGGGGAGCTGTTTTTT. The encoded protein is CASSWGTANTGELFF.

At least ten counts were recorded for this clonotype. The chain has TRBV28 and TRBJ2-1; TRBD1 aligns across 7 bases. V trimming: 5 bases; J trimming: 7 bases; junction bases outside the gene matches: 2. There are 12 residues in the CDR3. CDR1 MDHEN and CDR2 SYDVKM come from the germline V gene. The CDR3 coding sequence is TGTGCCAGCAGTGAGGGGGCAAATGAGCAGTTCTTC. Its translation is CASSEGANEQFF.

The chain couples TRBV3-1 to TRBJ1-2; tentatively, D is TRBD1 (5 bases). From germline, CDR1 is LGHDT and CDR2 YNNKEL (reference sequence). Trimming pared 7 bases from V and 5 bases from J, leaving 11 bases between. CDR3 length: 12 amino acids. The CDR3 coding sequence is TGTGCCAGCATGAACCAGGGATATGGCTACACCTTC. Protein product: CASMNQGYGYTF.

This clonotype turned up a few times. The rearrangement links TRBV7-9 to TRBJ1-4; possibly TRBD1 for D (5 bases). With 1 base removed from V and 0 bases from J, the gap between germline ends came to 18 bases. Germline V gene data show CDR1 as SEHNR and CDR2 as FQNEAQ (reference sequence). There are 19 residues in the CDR3. This CDR3 reads CASSLVGRDSPTTNEKLFF. Written as DNA, the CDR3 is TGTGCCAGCAGCTTAGTTGGGCGTGACAGCCCTACAACTAATGAAAAACTGTTTTTT.

This clonotype showed up many times. This chain links TRBV5-1 with TRBJ2-7; D remains unclear. Between the trimmed V and J ends, which lost 0 bases and 5 bases, there was a span of 6 bases. Looked up from germline, CDR1 is SGHRS and CDR2 is YFSETQ. CDR3 size: 12 residues. CDR3 nucleotide sequence: TGCGCCAGCAGCTTGGCAGGTAACGAGCAGTACTTC. Its translation: CASSLAGNEQYF.

The chain employs TRBV28 and TRBJ1-5; weak D call: TRBD1 (6 bases). CDR1 and CDR2 from the germline V gene are MDHEN and SYDVKM. The CDR3 loop spans 13 amino acids. The V end was cut by 6 bases, the J end by 5 bases, with 11 bases between. The CDR3 nucleotides are TGTGCCAGCAGGGGACATTCGGATCAGCCCCAGCATTTT. Translating it yields CASRGHSDQPQHF.